This T cell receptor (beta chain) was identified during a study of patients and donors after allogeneic stem cell transplantation. CDR1 and CDR2 (germline): SEHNR, FQNEAQ (reference sequence). The CDR3 runs to 14 residues. With 6 bases removed from V and 1 base from J, the gap between germline ends came to 12 bases. TCRdb re-called the RT-PCR reads through MiXCR, storing one row per CDR3 protein. The table shows 25,000 to 40,000 distinct CDR3 sequences, with less than 45% occurring only once. Sequenced: blood, either unsorted or a sorted T cell fraction (not recorded which). The receptor comes from a human donor who was either an allogeneic HSCT recipient or a stem cell or donor lymphocyte infusion donor (not recorded which). It is not recorded whose cells these are; they may come from a transplant donor. V is TRBV7-9 and J is TRBJ1-1; D is undetermined. CDR3 sequence (DNA): TGTGCCAGCAGTCGCAGTTCGGGGAACACTGAAGCTTTCTTT. Encoded protein: CASSRSSGNTEAFF.